Listed here are 5 T cell receptor beta chains from one sample, sequenced in a study of vaccination effects on CD4 cells after COVID-19. No antigen has been identified for these receptors. CD4+ T cells specific for antigen were expanded with viral peptide pools by the ViraFEST assay before sequencing. Culture proceeded for 10 days, and CD4+ T cells were then isolated. The person acquired a PCR-confirmed SARS-CoV-2 infection between March and December 2020. BNT162b2 vaccine or mRNA-1273 vaccine was given to participants in two doses. Here immunoSEQ multiplex PCR was the method, and the copy in TCRdb shows in-frame clones only, minus some. The data show about 14,000 clones, with 80% seen just once and roughly 17% held by the top ten. The sample here was CD4+ T cells from PBMCs cultured with SARS-CoV-2 spike peptides, taken after COVID-19 vaccination. The source of these receptors is a human donor who had a prior SARS-CoV-2 infection.

In this sample, this clone turned up a few times. The chain links TRBV11-2 to TRBJ1-6, with 8 nucleotides matching TRBD1. J lost 7 bases, V lost 6 bases, and 11 bases had no gene match. Germline lookup yields CDR1 SGHAT and CDR2 FQNNGV. CDR3 length: 16 residues. As DNA, the CDR3 is TGTGCCAGCAGACCTCAGGGGGCAGGGGGCAATTCACCCCTCCACTTT. Its protein product is CASRPQGAGGNSPLHF.

The count of this clone is one. V is TRBV12-5 and J is TRBJ2-7; D gene uncertain. The CDR3 length is 16 residues. The germline V gene has CDR1 LGHNT and CDR2 FRNRAP. V was trimmed by 7 bases and J by 0 bases, leaving 19 bases between them. The CDR3 spells CASAPLLGLSSYEQYF. The DNA for the CDR3 is TGTGCTAGTGCCCCACTGCTGGGTCTCAGCTCCTACGAGCAGTACTTC.

The V gene is TRBV5-4, the J gene TRBJ2-7; maybe TRBD2 (6 bases). V dropped 4 bases and J dropped 4 bases, with 6 bases sitting between them. The CDR3 sequence is 11 residues long. Per the germline V gene, CDR1 is SGHNT and CDR2 is YYREEE (reference sequence). The CDR3 bases are TGTGCCAGCAGCGGGAGGTACGAGCAGTACTTC. Protein product: CASSGRYEQYF.

CDR3 in amino acids: CASKAFRGGDNEKLFF. The CDR3 nucleotides read TGTGCCAGCAAAGCGTTCAGGGGTGGGGATAATGAAAAACTGTTTTTT. V is TRBV27 and J is TRBJ1-4, with D possibly matching TRBD1 (6 bases). Trimming took off 7 bases at V and 4 bases at J, with 19 bases between the two ends. The CDR3 loop spans 16 amino acids. Looked up from germline, CDR1 is MNHEY and CDR2 is SMNVEV (reference sequence).

The V gene is TRBV28, the J gene TRBJ2-1; D is undetermined. V was shortened by 6 bases and J by 0 bases, with 9 bases between the two germline ends. The length of the CDR3 is 14 residues. Germline loops: CDR1 MDHEN, CDR2 SYDVKM. CDR3 residues: CASRLRSSYNEQFF. CDR3 DNA: TGTGCCAGCAGGTTGCGGAGCTCCTACAATGAGCAGTTCTTC.